What follows is one T cell receptor (beta chain) and its context. Its specificity is unknown. For TCR beta, libraries came from iRepertoire HTBI primers and Arm-PCR of CDR3 regions. TCRdb analysed the multiplex PCR reads with MiXCR anew, one entry per CDR3 protein. The table has some 300,000 distinct CDR3 sequences, 20% to 25% seen once; the top ten hold roughly three fifths. Regarding time point: persistent/refractory GD, antithyroid drugs over 5 years with positive TRAb. Scientists built the TCR library using RNA that was extracted from PBMCs. The sample originates from a study of regulatory T cells in long-lasting Graves disease. Study-level points and caveats: Gene preferences differed: TRBV28, TRBJ1-2, TRBJ2-5 in persistent cases.

Germline V CDR1 and CDR2: MGHRA, YSYEKL. The CDR3 contains 13 residues. V lost 7 bases and J 1 base, leaving 10 bases between the germline ends. This clonotype was sampled from a female donor with Graves disease. This rearrangement joins TRBV4-1 to TRBJ1-1, with D possibly matching TRBD1 (5 bases). The source material was peripheral blood mononuclear cells (PBMCs), sampled when the disease was refractory, from a patient treated with antithyroid drugs. The CDR3 DNA reads as TGCGCCAGCAAAGGACATTCGAACACTGAAGCTTTCTTT. Translation gives CASKGHSNTEAFF.